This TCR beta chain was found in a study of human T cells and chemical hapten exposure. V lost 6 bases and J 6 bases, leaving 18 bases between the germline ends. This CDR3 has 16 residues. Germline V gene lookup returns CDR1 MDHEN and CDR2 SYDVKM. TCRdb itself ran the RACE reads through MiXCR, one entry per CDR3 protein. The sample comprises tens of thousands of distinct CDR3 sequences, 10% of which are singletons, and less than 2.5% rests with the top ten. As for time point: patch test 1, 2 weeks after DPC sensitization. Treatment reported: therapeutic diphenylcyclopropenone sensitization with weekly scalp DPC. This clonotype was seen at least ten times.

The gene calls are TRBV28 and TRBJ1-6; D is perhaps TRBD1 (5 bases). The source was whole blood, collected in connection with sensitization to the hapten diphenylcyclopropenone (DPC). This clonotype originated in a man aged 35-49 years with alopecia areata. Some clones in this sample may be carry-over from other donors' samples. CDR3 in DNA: TGTGCCAGCAGCCTCCCCGGGACGCGACCTAATTCACCCCTCCACTTT. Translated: CASSLPGTRPNSPLHF.